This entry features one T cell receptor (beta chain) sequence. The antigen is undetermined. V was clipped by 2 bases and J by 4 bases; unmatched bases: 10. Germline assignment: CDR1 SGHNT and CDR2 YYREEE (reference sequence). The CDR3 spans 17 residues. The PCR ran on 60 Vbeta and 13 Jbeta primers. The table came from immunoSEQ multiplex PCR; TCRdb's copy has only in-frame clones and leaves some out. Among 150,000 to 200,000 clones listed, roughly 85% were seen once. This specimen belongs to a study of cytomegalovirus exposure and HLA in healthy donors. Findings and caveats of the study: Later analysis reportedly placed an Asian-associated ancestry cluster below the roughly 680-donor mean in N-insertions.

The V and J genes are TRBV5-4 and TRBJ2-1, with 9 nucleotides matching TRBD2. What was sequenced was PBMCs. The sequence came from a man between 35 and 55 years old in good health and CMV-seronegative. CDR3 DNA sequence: TGTGCCAGCAGCTTCCTAAGACTAGCGGAAGCTTACAATGAGCAGTTCTTC. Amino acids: CASSFLRLAEAYNEQFF. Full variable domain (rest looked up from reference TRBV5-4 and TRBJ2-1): ETGVTQSPTHLIKTRGQQVTLRCSSQSGHNTVSWYQQALGQGPQFIFQYYREEENGRGNFPPRFSGLQFPNYSSELNVNALELDDSALYLCASSFLRLAEAYNEQFFGPGTRLTVL.